A selection of T cell receptor beta chains follows, all from one sample in a study of T cell clonotyping in hematopoietic cell transplantation. Sequencing was performed with immunoSEQ multiplex PCR; in TCRdb, only in-frame clones are kept and a portion is missing. The sample lists 15,000 to 20,000 clones; over 65% were seen once. Sequenced material: PBMCs, taken 100 days after allogeneic stem cell transplant. The receptors come from a male patient aged 55 to 69 who had an allogeneic stem cell transplant from a related donor, so the T cells may come from the graft donor. Some clones in this sample may be carry-over from other donors' samples. Each CDR3 is given with its conserved first and last residue. The D gene is left open where the match is weak. Clone size is stated in some rows and not others, as once, few, many or a class when expanded.

j_gene	abundance	d_gene	v_gene	CDR3nt	CDR3aa
TRBJ1-3	.	TRBD1	TRBV7-2	TGTGCCAGCAGCTCCGGACAGGGGTACACCATATATTTT	CASSSGQGYTIYF
TRBJ1-2	.	.	TRBV4-3	TGCGCCAGCAGCCTTCTGGGGGGATCTGGCTACACCTTC	CASSLLGGSGYTF
TRBJ2-7	.	.	TRBV6-5	TGTGCCAGCAGGGCCAGGGGAACCTACGAGCAGTACTTC	CASRARGTYEQYF
TRBJ1-5	.	.	TRBV6-1	TGTGCCAGCAGTGAACACCCCGGGGGGAGTCAGCCCCAGCATTTT	CASSEHPGGSQPQHF
TRBJ2-1	.	TRBD1	TRBV5-1	TGCGCCAGCAGCTTGGCCCCACAGGGGGCCGACAATGAGCAGTTCTTC	CASSLAPQGADNEQFF
TRBJ2-2	.	.	TRBV4-3	TGCGCCAGCAGCCAAGATCCCAGCGGCCCGAACACCGGGGAGCTGTTTTTT	CASSQDPSGPNTGELFF
TRBJ2-1	.	.	TRBV7-7	TGTGCCAGCAGCTTAGGAACGGGAAAGTACAATGAGCAGTTCTTC	CASSLGTGKYNEQFF
TRBJ2-2	.	.	TRBV9	TGTGCCGGCAGCGTGCGGGATGGGGGCACCGGGGAGCTGTTTTTT	CAGSVRDGGTGELFF
TRBJ2-3	.	.	TRBV6-5	TGTGCCAGCAGTTACAGGGGGGGGACCAGCACAGATACGCAGTATTTT	CASSYRGGTSTDTQYF
TRBJ1-1	.	.	TRBV20-1	TGCAGTGCTAGGGCAGTCACTGAAGCTTTCTTT	CSARAVTEAFF
TRBJ1-1	.	.	TRBV7-2	TGTGCCAGCAGCGCCTGGGGAGGGGGGGACACTGAAGCTTTCTTT	CASSAWGGGDTEAFF
TRBJ1-2	few	TRBD1	TRBV5-1	TGCGCCAGCAGCCCTAGGACAGGGTCGTACGGCTACACCTTC	CASSPRTGSYGYTF
TRBJ1-3	.	.	TRBV7-2	TGTGCCAGCAGCGCGTCCTTCTCTGGAAACACCATATATTTT	CASSASFSGNTIYF
TRBJ2-7	.	TRBD1	TRBV6-4	TGTGCCAGCCGGACAGGGACAGTCTACGAGCAGTACTTC	CASRTGTVYEQYF
TRBJ2-5	few	TRBD1	TRBV28	TGTGCCAGCATGGGGGACAGGGAGCAAGAGACCCAGTACTTC	CASMGDREQETQYF
TRBJ2-5	once	TRBD2	TRBV7-3	TGTGCCAGCAGCAAGACTAGCGGCCAAGAGACCCAGTACTTC	CASSKTSGQETQYF
TRBJ2-5	.	.	TRBV7-2	TGTGCCAGCAGTAGGGACACAGGGCCGTTGGAGACCCAGTACTTC	CASSRDTGPLETQYF
TRBJ1-1	.	.	TRBV19	TGTGCCAGTATTCGGCGAGGGGACACTGAAGCTTTCTTT	CASIRRGDTEAFF
TRBJ2-7	once	.	TRBV6-6	TGTGCCAGCAGCCCGGGGGGCAGCAACTACGAGCAGTACTTC	CASSPGGSNYEQYF
TRBJ2-5	.	.	TRBV5-1	TGCGCCAGCAGCTTGGCGTCGCTAGCTGGGGAGACCCAGTACTTC	CASSLASLAGETQYF
TRBJ1-1	once	.	TRBV6-6	TGTGCCAGCAGTTATGCGGTAACCATGAACACTGAAGCTTTCTTT	CASSYAVTMNTEAFF
TRBJ2-2	.	.	TRBV7-9	TGTGCCAGCAGCCTCTTCGACCCCACCGGGGAGCTGTTTTTT	CASSLFDPTGELFF
TRBJ1-2	.	.	TRBV7-9	TGTGCCAGCAGCTTAGCGGGCTATGGCTACACCTTC	CASSLAGYGYTF
TRBJ1-1	.	TRBD1	TRBV5-1	TGCGCCAGCAGGATAATGACAGGGGGACTTAACACTGAAGCTTTCTTT	CASRIMTGGLNTEAFF
TRBJ2-5	.	.	TRBV7-2	TGTGCCAGCAGCCAGGGACCAGACGGAGAGACCCAGTACTTC	CASSQGPDGETQYF
TRBJ1-6	few	.	TRBV4-3	TGCGCCAGCAGCCAAGATTGGAAGGGCGTAGGGTCACCCCTCCACTTT	CASSQDWKGVGSPLHF
TRBJ2-3	.	.	TRBV4-3	TGCGCCAGCAGCCAAGAAGGGGCGGCTAGCACAGATACGCAGTATTTT	CASSQEGAASTDTQYF
TRBJ1-4	.	.	TRBV5-1	TGCGCCAGCAGCCCGACGCGGGGCCTAGGAAAACTGTTTTTT	CASSPTRGLGKLFF
TRBJ2-6	.	.	TRBV4-3	TGCGCCAGCAGCCGAACGGGGGCCAACGTCCTGACTTTC	CASSRTGANVLTF
TRBJ1-2	.	.	TRBV30	TGTGCCTGGAGTGTAGAGAGACAGACTTCTAGTCAGGGCTATGGCTACACCTTC	CAWSVERQTSSQGYGYTF
TRBJ1-5	.	.	TRBV4-3	TGCGCCAGCAGCCAAGAGGGCTACGCGGGACAGCCCCAGCATTTT	CASSQEGYAGQPQHF
TRBJ2-5	.	.	TRBV6-1	TGTGCCAGCAGACGGGAAGAGACCCAGTACTTC	CASRREETQYF
TRBJ1-5	.	TRBD1	TRBV29-1	TGCAGCGTTGGGACAGGTGATTCCAATCAGCCCCAGCATTTT	CSVGTGDSNQPQHF
TRBJ2-5	.	TRBD1	TRBV5-1	TGCGCCAGCAGCTTGATGGGACAGGGGGCGAGGGGAGAGACCCAGTACTTC	CASSLMGQGARGETQYF
TRBJ2-7	once	.	TRBV11-2	TGTGCCAGCAGCCTGGACCCCGGCTACGAGCAGTACTTC	CASSLDPGYEQYF
TRBJ2-1	.	TRBD2	TRBV6-5	TGTGCCAGCAGCCTGGGACTAGGGAGGGGGAATGAGCAGTTCTTC	CASSLGLGRGNEQFF
TRBJ1-5	.	TRBD1	TRBV6-1	TGTGCCAGCAGCCGCGACAGGGACAATCAGCCCCAGCATTTT	CASSRDRDNQPQHF
TRBJ1-1	.	TRBD1	TRBV30	TGTGCCTGGAGTGCAGGGGGCGGCCTGGGCACTGAAGCTTTCTTT	CAWSAGGGLGTEAFF
TRBJ1-2	.	TRBD1	TRBV6-1	TGTGCCAGCAGTCGGACAGGTGGCTACACCTTC	CASSRTGGYTF
TRBJ2-2	.	.	TRBV30	TGTGCCTGGTCCACAGGGAGCACCGGGGAGCTGTTTTTT	CAWSTGSTGELFF
TRBJ1-2	.	.	TRBV7-2	TGTGCCAGCAGCTTGAACCGACAGCCGAACTATGGCTACACCTTC	CASSLNRQPNYGYTF
TRBJ1-1	.	.	TRBV9	TGTGCCAGCAGCGCCCCTCTTGGTGGGAACACTGAAGCTTTCTTT	CASSAPLGGNTEAFF
TRBJ1-1	once	.	TRBV29-1	TGCAGCGTTGGTCTGGGAGCCGACACTGAAGCTTTCTTT	CSVGLGADTEAFF
TRBJ2-7	few	.	TRBV2	TGTGCCAGCACCTCTTGGGGGAGCTCCTACGAGCAGTACTTC	CASTSWGSSYEQYF
TRBJ1-2	few	.	TRBV30	TGTGCCTGGAGTGTAATAAGGAGGACTCCTAACTATGGCTACACCTTC	CAWSVIRRTPNYGYTF